The 16 T cell receptor beta chains given below trace back to one sample, sequenced in a study of identical twins' blood T cells. In TCRdb, the 5' RACE reads were re-called with MiXCR into one record per CDR3 protein. The data hold about 370,000 distinct CDR3 sequences, with approximately 30% observed a single time. The sequencing sample was made of PBMCs. The origin of the receptors is a woman aged 18 to 55 in good health.

As to this clonotype: A read error may account for a junction end that differs from germline. This chain connects TRBV5-8 to TRBJ2-2; D gene ambiguous. Germline loops: CDR1 SGHTS, CDR2 YDEGEE. The CDR3 spans 16 residues. The CDR3 bases are TGTGTCAGCAGCTTGTACCCGTACCTACACACCGGGGAGCTGTTTTTT. Protein: CVSSLYPYLHTGELFF. The complete variable domain, with remaining parts taken from reference TRBV5-8 and TRBJ2-2, reads EAGVTQSPTHLIKTRGQQATLRCSPISGHTSVYWYQQALGLGLQFLLWYDEGEERNRGNFPPRFSGRQFPNYSSELNVNALELEDSALYLCVSSLYPYLHTGELFFGEGSRLTVL.

The J gene is TRBJ1-5, the V gene TRBV19; perhaps TRBD1 as D (5 bases). Germline CDR1 LNHDA, CDR2 SQIVND (reference sequence). Trimming removed 4 bases from V and 5 bases from J, with 12 bases in between. CDR3 length: 14 residues. This CDR3 reads CASSTREVDQPQHF. CDR3 DNA sequence: TGTGCCAGTAGTACCAGGGAAGTGGATCAGCCCCAGCATTTT.

This sequence joins TRBV6-6 and TRBJ1-2, with D tentatively TRBD1 (6 bases). The CDR3 extends over 13 amino acids. Per the germline V gene, CDR1 is MNHNY and CDR2 is SVGAGI (reference sequence). V was pared by 10 bases and J by 7 bases, with 19 bases between. The CDR3 spells CAISLGGSGGYTF. The CDR3 nucleotides are TGTGCCATCAGCCTAGGGGGGTCCGGTGGCTACACCTTC.

In its sample, this clonotype was seen many times. The chain has TRBV4-2 and TRBJ1-4; D remains unclear. CDR1 and CDR2 from the germline V gene are LGHNA and YNFKEQ. V gave up 0 bases and J gave up 6 bases, with 14 bases separating them. The CDR3 totals 16 residues. The CDR3: CASSQDFGGGDEKLFF. The CDR3 nucleotides read TGTGCCAGCAGCCAAGATTTCGGCGGTGGGGATGAAAAACTGTTTTTT.

The chain couples TRBV29-1 to TRBJ2-7; TRBD1 agrees at 7 bases. The germline V gene encodes CDR1 SQVTM and CDR2 ANQGSEA. V was pared by 5 bases and J by 1 base, with 5 bases of the junction left unmatched. The CDR3 is 13 amino acids. CDR3 in amino acids: CSVTSRGSYEQYF. In DNA form, the CDR3 reads TGCAGCGTTACGAGCAGGGGGTCCTACGAGCAGTACTTC.

This clonotype came up a few times. The chain recombines TRBV20-1 with TRBJ1-6; D is unclear. V was pared by 3 bases and J by 0 bases, with 9 bases between. Germline V gives CDR1 DFQATT, CDR2 SNEGSKA (reference sequence). The CDR3 has 15 amino acids. The CDR3 reads CSARSTDSYNSPLHF. The CDR3, as DNA: TGCAGTGCTAGGAGCACTGACTCCTATAATTCACCCCTCCACTTT.

The rearrangement uses TRBV20-1 and TRBJ2-2; TRBD2 aligns across 8 bases. Trimming at V came to 0 bases and at J to 0 bases, leaving 6 bases not matched to a gene. The germline CDR1 and CDR2 sequences are DFQATT and SNEGSKA (reference sequence). This CDR3 is built from 17 residues. The CDR3: CSARDSERGTNTGELFF. The CDR3 DNA reads as TGCAGTGCTAGAGATTCCGAGCGGGGGACGAACACCGGGGAGCTGTTTTTT.

The table lists this clonotype with a few counts. The V gene is TRBV7-9, the J gene TRBJ1-1; TRBD1 might be the D (5 bases). Germline V CDR1 and CDR2: SEHNR, FQNEAQ (reference sequence). Trimming cost V 1 base and J 4 bases, with 10 bases left between them. The CDR3 contains 14 residues. The CDR3 region is CASSLGQRATEAFF. The CDR3 DNA reads as TGTGCCAGCAGCTTAGGACAGAGGGCCACTGAAGCTTTCTTT.

The V call is TRBV5-1, the J call TRBJ1-1; no definite D call. Germline CDR1 SGHRS, CDR2 YFSETQ. This CDR3 region has 14 residues. V lost 1 base, J lost 1 base, and 8 bases lay in between. The chain's CDR3 is CASSLSPGNTEAFF. In nucleotides, the CDR3 is TGCGCCAGCAGCTTGTCTCCAGGGAACACTGAAGCTTTCTTT. Full variable domain (rest looked up from reference TRBV5-1 and TRBJ1-1): KAGVTQTPRYLIKTRGQQVTLSCSPISGHRSVSWYQQTPGQGLQFLFEYFSETQRNKGNFPGRFSGRQFSNSRSEMNVSTLELGDSALYLCASSLSPGNTEAFFGQGTRLTVV.

This clonotype was seen only a few times. V and J are TRBV7-9 and TRBJ1-2, with D possibly TRBD1 on 5 matching bases. The ends were cut back, 4 bases at V and 8 bases at J, with 20 bases in the middle. The germline V gene encodes CDR1 SEHNR and CDR2 FQNEAQ (reference sequence). The length of the CDR3 is 15 residues. In nucleotides, the CDR3 is TGTGCCAGCAGCTCCCTACCCGGGACTAAAAAGGGCTACACCTTC. Translation gives CASSSLPGTKKGYTF.

This clonotype was found a few times. The rearrangement links TRBV11-2 to TRBJ1-1, with D unresolved. Germline lookup yields CDR1 SGHAT and CDR2 FQNNGV. The CDR3 has 13 amino acids. V lost 5 bases to trimming and J lost 1 base, with 8 bases between them. The CDR3 DNA reads as TGTGCCAGCAGCGCAGACTCGAACACTGAAGCTTTCTTT. This sequence encodes CASSADSNTEAFF.

The chain uses TRBV19 and TRBJ1-1, with TRBD1 matching over 10 bases. V lost 9 bases and J lost 11; bases outside the gene matches: 18. Germline CDR1 is LNHDA and CDR2 is SQIVND (reference sequence). The CDR3 has 15 amino acids. The CDR3 DNA is TGTGCCAGCACGAGAGGACCGGGACAGGGGATTTTGGCTTTCTTT. Translated: CASTRGPGQGILAFF.

The V gene is TRBV29-1, the J gene TRBJ2-7; 7 nucleotides align to TRBD1. Per the germline V gene, CDR1 is SQVTM and CDR2 is ANQGSEA. J was trimmed by 5 bases and V by 4 bases; bases with no gene match: 2. CDR3 length equals 11 residues. This CDR3 reads CSVGQGHEQYF. DNA for the CDR3: TGCAGCGTTGGACAGGGACACGAGCAGTACTTC.

Concerning this clonotype itself: One end of the junction varies from germline; a read error may be responsible. The rearrangement uses TRBV7-3 and TRBJ1-1; D is unresolved. Germline CDR1 is SGHTA and CDR2 is FQGTGA. CDR3 size: 15 residues. The chain's CDR3 is CASSLLRLRNTEAFF. Written as DNA, the CDR3 is TGTGCCAGTAGCTTATTGCGTCTGAGGAACACTGAAGCTTTCTTT. The full variable domain, with the rest looked up from reference TRBV7-3 and TRBJ1-1, is GAGVSQTPSNKVTEKGKYVELRCDPISGHTALYWYRQSLGQGPEFLIYFQGTGAADDSGLPNDRFFAVRPEGSVSTLKIQRTERGDSAVYLCASSLLRLRNTEAFFGQGTRLTVV.

Turning to this clonotype: A single base separates this from a much larger clone, so it may be a read error. The rearrangement links TRBV7-8 to TRBJ1-2; 7 bases are a match to TRBD1. The CDR3 extends over 13 amino acids. Germline assignment: CDR1 SGHVS and CDR2 FQNEAQ. CDR3 in amino acids: CVSSKSGTAGYTF. CDR3 bases: TGTGTCAGCAGCAAATCCGGGACAGCTGGCTACACCTTC.

The chain recombines TRBV14 with TRBJ1-1; D not resolved. Between the trimmed V and J ends, which lost 2 bases and 2 bases, there was a span of 9 bases. The CDR3 contains 14 residues. CDR1 is SGHDN, CDR2 FVKESK, per germline. This CDR3 reads CASSQSGRNTEAFF. CDR3 nucleotides: TGTGCCAGCAGCCAAAGTGGGCGAAACACTGAAGCTTTCTTT.